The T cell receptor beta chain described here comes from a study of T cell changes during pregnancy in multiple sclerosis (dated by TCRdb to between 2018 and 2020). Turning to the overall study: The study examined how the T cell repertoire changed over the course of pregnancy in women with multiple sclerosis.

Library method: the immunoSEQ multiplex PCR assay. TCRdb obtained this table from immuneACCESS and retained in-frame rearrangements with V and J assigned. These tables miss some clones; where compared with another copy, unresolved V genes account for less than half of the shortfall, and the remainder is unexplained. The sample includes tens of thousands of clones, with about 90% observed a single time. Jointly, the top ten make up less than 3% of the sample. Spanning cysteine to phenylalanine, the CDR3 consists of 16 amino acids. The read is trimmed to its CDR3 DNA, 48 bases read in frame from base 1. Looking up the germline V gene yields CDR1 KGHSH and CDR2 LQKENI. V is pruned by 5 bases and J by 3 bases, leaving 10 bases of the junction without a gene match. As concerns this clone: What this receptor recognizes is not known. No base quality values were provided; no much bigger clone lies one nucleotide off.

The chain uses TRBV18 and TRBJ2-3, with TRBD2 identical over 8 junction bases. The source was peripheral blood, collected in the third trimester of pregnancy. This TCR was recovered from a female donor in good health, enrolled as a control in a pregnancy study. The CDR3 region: CASSSPSGSGTDTQYF. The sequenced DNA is TGTGCCAGCTCATCCCCAAGCGGGAGCGGGACAGATACGCAGTATTTT.